This T cell receptor (beta chain) was obtained from a study of blood T cell repertoires in COVID-19. Germline CDR1 SGHTA, CDR2 FQGTGA. This CDR3 region has 13 residues. The V and J ends lost 1 base and 5 bases respectively, with 8 bases between them. Clinical history as reported by participants underpinned cohort assignment. Study processing details: Quantification of nucleated cells was approximated via reference gene primer amplification. Assay used: immunoSEQ multiplex PCR; TCRdb lists only in-frame clones, some missing. The DNA was the basis for D and trimming; V, J and clone size are from that table. The sample has roughly 250,000 clones; 70% to 90% are singletons.

The chain links TRBV7-3 to TRBJ2-5, with D possibly matching TRBD2 (6 bases). The sample consisted of PBMCs or T cells enriched from blood (not recorded which). This TCR was sampled from a woman aged 40 to 49 with acute COVID-19. The CDR3 DNA sequence: TGTGCCAGCAGCTTAATTGGGGGGGAGACCCAGTACTTC. This sequence encodes CASSLIGGETQYF.